These 17 T cell receptor delta chains were all obtained from the same sample, sequenced in a study of gamma-delta T cells after stem cell transplantation. TCRdb reran clone calling via CATT on the RT-PCR reads. There are under 2,500 delta-chain clones in the sample; approximately 4.3% occur only once, and roughly a third lies in the top ten. Sequencing input: gamma-delta T cells. These receptors originate from a human donor. It is not recorded whose cells these are; they may come from a transplant donor.

This clone was detected a few times. TCRdb lists the protein of a much larger clone for this DNA, which differs at residue 5, so this is likely a read error; the protein given here is translated from the DNA itself. The chain couples TRDV2 to TRDJ1, with D uncertain. The CDR3 contains 15 residues. Germline V gives CDR1 GEAIGNYY, CDR2 EKD. The V end lost 3 bases, the J end lost 3 bases, and 16 bases lay between the germline ends. The DNA for the CDR3 is TGTGCCTGTGACGCCGTAGGTGATAATTCCGATAAACTCATCTTT. Translated: CACDAVGDNSDKLIF.

Points on this clone: The protein TCRdb gives is from a much larger clone and does not agree with this DNA's translation at residue 4, likely a read error; the protein shown here comes from the DNA. The chain uses TRDV2 and TRDJ1; TRDD3 aligns across 8 bases. Germline V gives CDR1 GEAIGNYY, CDR2 EKD. CDR3 size: 17 residues. The CDR3 spells CACGTLLGAANTDKLIF. CDR3 nucleotides: TGTGCCTGTGGCACCTTACTGGGGGCCGCCAACACCGATAAACTCATCTTT.

By share, this clone counts as medium-sized (0.01 to 0.1%). This chain uses TRDV1 with TRDJ1, with 11 bases identical to TRDD3. The V gene end was trimmed by 0 bases and the J gene end by 0 bases; junction bases not matched to a gene: 18. The length of the CDR3 is 22 residues. From germline, CDR1 is TSWWSYY and CDR2 QGS. CDR3 residues: CALGELVADTMGDTLHTDKLIF. CDR3 in DNA: TGTGCTCTTGGGGAACTTGTGGCCGATACCATGGGGGATACGCTCCACACCGATAAACTCATCTTT.

This clone appeared a few times. The TCRdb record carries a much larger clone's protein, which differs from this DNA's translation at residue 4; a read error is the likely cause, and the protein listed here is the DNA translation. This CDR3 is CACGTLSLGMNTDKLIF. The CDR3 DNA sequence: TGTGCCTGTGGCACTCTTTCCCTTGGGATGAACACCGATAAACTCATCTTT. J is TRDJ1 and V is TRDV2; D may be TRDD3 (5 bases). The ends were cut back, 5 bases at V and 0 bases at J, with 21 bases in the middle. The CDR3 has 17 residues. Germline-derived CDR1 and CDR2 are GEAIGNYY and EKD.

About this clone itself: The translation of this DNA and the TCRdb protein of a much larger clone differ at residue 14, probably owing to a read error; the protein shown here is translated from the DNA. The chain joins TRDV2 to TRDJ1; no definite D call. Germline V gene lookup returns CDR1 GEAIGNYY and CDR2 EKD. The length of the CDR3 is 16 residues. CDR3 nucleotides: TGTGCCTGTGACACCGTATCACACACACCAAACGATAAACCCATCTTT. Translating gives CACDTVSHTPNDKPIF.

By its share, this clone is medium-sized. Other nucleotide sequences from this sample produce the same CDR3. The chain joins TRDV2 to TRDJ1; TRDD3 matches at 9 bases. This CDR3 comprises 24 residues. The V gene's germline CDR1 is GEAIGNYY and CDR2 EKD. V gave up 4 bases and J gave up 0 bases; unmatched junction bases: 32. CDR3 region: CACDILTGGDRGGGYSTYTDKLIF. The DNA of the CDR3 is TGTGCCTGTGATATATTAACTGGGGGAGATCGCGGCGGCGGATATTCAACGTACACCGATAAACTCATCTTT.

This clone was found once. No V gene was called, though TRDJ1 was called as the J gene; TRDD3, the table's D call, was not compared with the DNA. The CDR3 covers 16 residues. In nucleotides, the CDR3 is TGTGCCGGAATAAGGGGCGTAGGTGGGGATACCGATAAACTCATCTTT. Its translation: CAGIRGVGGDTDKLIF.

A remark on this clone: A read error likely explains this, since a far larger clone differs by one base. Other DNA sequences in this sample translate to the same CDR3. The CDR3 DNA is TGTGCCTGTGACTCCCTTCCCACTGAACTGGGGTCCAACACCGATAAACTCATCTTT. Its protein is CACDSLPTELGSNTDKLIF. This sequence joins TRDV2 and TRDJ1; D is perhaps TRDD3 (7 bases). The CDR3 is 19 amino acids. The V and J ends lost 3 bases and 0 bases respectively, with 25 bases between them. The germline V gene encodes CDR1 GEAIGNYY and CDR2 EKD.

In its sample, this clone was seen a few times. TCRdb records a much larger clone's protein for this DNA, with a difference at residue 14 that likely arises from a read error; the protein given is the translation of the DNA. V usage is TRDV2 and J usage is TRDJ1, with TRDD3 matching 7 bases. Germline loops: CDR1 GEAIGNYY, CDR2 EKD. The J segment lost 7 bases and the V segment lost 0 bases, leaving 19 bases of the junction unmatched. The CDR3 runs 18 residues. CDR3: CACDTVSGGPPLGVKLIF. CDR3 bases: TGTGCCTGTGACACCGTGTCTGGGGGTCCCCCTCTGGGCGTTAAACTCATCTTT.

This clone is judged large. The V call is TRDV2, the J call TRDJ1; 9 nucleotides align to TRDD3. The CDR3 runs 18 residues. The germline CDR1 and CDR2 sequences are GEAIGNYY and EKD. The junction had 14 bases not matched to a gene; V was cut back by 3 bases and J by 1 base. CDR3 amino acids: CACDRLLGDPLTTDKLIF. The DNA for the CDR3 is TGTGCCTGTGACCGCCTACTGGGGGACCCCCTTACCACCGATAAACTCATCTTT.

A remark on this clone: A far larger clone is one nucleotide away, so this likely arose from a read error. The rearrangement joins TRDV2 to TRDJ1, with 9 nucleotides matching TRDD3. With V trimmed by 2 bases and J by 5 bases, 26 bases remained unmatched. CDR1 is GEAIGNYY, CDR2 EKD, per germline. The CDR3 contains 21 residues. The CDR3 here is CACDRVGGSNPRGYEGDKLIF. The CDR3 DNA is TGTGCCTGTGACAGAGTCGGTGGTTCCAACCCTAGGGGATACGAAGGAGATAAACTCATCTTT.

The V gene is TRDV2, the J gene TRDJ3; perhaps TRDD2 as D (5 bases). This CDR3 is built from 25 residues. Trimming removed 0 bases at V and 0 bases at J, with 32 bases between. CDR1 and CDR2 (germline): GEAIGNYY, EKD. CDR3 nucleotides: TGTGCCTGTGACACCCCTCCGACCCCCTACGTTTCGGGTGCTAATGCCTCCTGGGACACCCGACAGATGTTTTTC. This encodes CACDTPPTPYVSGANASWDTRQMFF.

This clone was observed many times. This rearrangement joins TRDV2 to TRDJ1; 10 nucleotides match TRDD3. V was clipped by 3 bases and J by 1 base; unmatched bases: 13. CDR1 GEAIGNYY and CDR2 EKD come from the germline V gene. The CDR3 is made up of 18 amino acids. CDR3 in amino acids: CACDHVVLGDSGTDKLIF. CDR3 nucleotides: TGTGCCTGTGACCACGTTGTACTGGGGGATTCCGGCACCGATAAACTCATCTTT.

Comment on this clone: For this DNA, TCRdb reports the protein of a much larger clone, which diverges at residue 4, most likely from a read error; the protein presented here is translated directly from the DNA. The genes are TRDV2 and TRDJ1; 12 bases line up with TRDD3. Germline lookup yields CDR1 GEAIGNYY and CDR2 EKD. This CDR3 is 17 amino acids long. Written as DNA, the CDR3 is TGTGCCTGTGTCACCTTACTGGGGGATACCCTTACCGATAAACTCATCTTT. Translation gives CACVTLLGDTLTDKLIF.

There are a few counts of this clone. TCRdb's protein, taken from a much larger clone, differs from this DNA's translation at residue 6, likely owing to a read error; the protein displayed comes from the DNA. This chain uses TRDV2 with TRDJ1, with 9 bases matching TRDD3. Germline loops: CDR1 GEAIGNYY, CDR2 EKD. J was trimmed by 1 base and V by 0 bases; bases with no gene match: 11. The CDR3 loop spans 18 amino acids. The CDR3 is CACDTASKLGESTDKLIF. CDR3 in DNA: TGTGCCTGTGACACCGCCTCGAAACTGGGGGAGAGCACCGATAAACTCATCTTT.

This clone was seen only a few times. This is likely an artifact of a read error, given a far larger clone one base away. V gene TRDV2 combines with J gene TRDJ3; 12 nucleotides align to TRDD3. This CDR3 spans 20 amino acids. Looked up from germline, CDR1 is GEAIGNYY and CDR2 is EKD. The CDR3 spells CACDTVLGDTDSCDTRQMFF. As DNA, the CDR3 is TGTGCCTGTGACACCGTACTGGGGGATACCGACTCCTGTGACACCCGACAGATGTTTTTC.

Points on this clone: The TCRdb protein, from a much larger clone, departs from this DNA's translation at residue 16, likely by read error; the protein shown derives from the DNA. The CDR3 spells CACAGIRGVGGDTDKPIF. For the CDR3, the DNA is TGTGCCTGTGCCGGAATAAGGGGCGTAGGTGGGGATACCGATAAACCCATCTTT. V and J are TRDV2 and TRDJ1; 8 bases line up with TRDD3. Germline CDR1 and CDR2: GEAIGNYY and EKD. The CDR3 totals 18 residues.